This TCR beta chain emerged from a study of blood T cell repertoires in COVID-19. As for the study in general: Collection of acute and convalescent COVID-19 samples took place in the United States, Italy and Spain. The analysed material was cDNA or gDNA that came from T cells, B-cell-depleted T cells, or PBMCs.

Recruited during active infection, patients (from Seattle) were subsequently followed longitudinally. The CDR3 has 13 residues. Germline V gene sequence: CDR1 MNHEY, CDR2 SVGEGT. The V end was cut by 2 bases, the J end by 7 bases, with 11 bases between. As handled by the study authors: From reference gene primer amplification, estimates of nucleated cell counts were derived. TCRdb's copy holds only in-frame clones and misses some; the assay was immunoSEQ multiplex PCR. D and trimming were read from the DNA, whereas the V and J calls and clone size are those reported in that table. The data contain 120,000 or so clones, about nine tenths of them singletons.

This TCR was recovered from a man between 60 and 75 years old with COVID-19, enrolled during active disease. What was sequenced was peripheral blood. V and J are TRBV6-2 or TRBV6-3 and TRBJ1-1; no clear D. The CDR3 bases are TGTGCCAGCAGTTACGTGCTTCGGGGTGAAGCTTTCTTT. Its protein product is CASSYVLRGEAFF.